A single sample gave rise to the 6 T cell receptor beta chains below, sequenced in a study of T cells after yellow fever vaccination. TCRdb fed the 5' RACE reads into MiXCR, producing one record per CDR3 protein. The table includes approximately 70,000 distinct CDR3 sequences, just over 6.5% detected once. The source material was CD8+ T cells sorted from PBMCs, sampled roughly 46 days after the first yellow fever vaccination. The receptors here all came from a man younger than 35 who received the YFV17D yellow fever vaccine.

As for this clonotype: This could be a read error, since a much larger clone is one nucleotide away. The chain carries TRBV29-1 and TRBJ2-2; D is undetermined. This CDR3 spans 13 amino acids. The germline V gene has CDR1 SQVTM and CDR2 ANQGSEA. V lost 1 base and J 4 bases, leaving 7 bases between the germline ends. The CDR3 bases are TGCAGCGTTGAAGCGGCTGGCACCGGGGAGCTGTTTTTT. Encoded protein: CSVEAAGTGELFF.

This clonotype was counted only a few times. The CDR3 reads CASSFSGALSNQPQHF. Written as DNA, the CDR3 is TGTGCCAGCAGTTTTTCTGGGGCCCTAAGCAATCAGCCCCAGCATTTT. This rearrangement joins TRBV6-2 or TRBV6-3 to TRBJ1-5, with a tentative D call TRBD1 (5 bases). V was clipped by 4 bases and J by 1 base, with 14 bases between them. CDR3 size: 16 residues. In germline, CDR1 is MNHEY, CDR2 SVGEGT.

This clonotype was seen repeatedly, ten times or more. The chain's CDR3 is CASSSRRVSASAETQYF. The CDR3 DNA reads as TGTGCCAGCAGCTCGAGACGGGTGTCAGCCAGTGCGGAGACCCAGTACTTC. The chain has TRBV11-2 and TRBJ2-5; D gene unclear. This CDR3 spans 17 amino acids. V lost 4 bases and J 5 bases, leaving 23 bases between the germline ends. Per germline, CDR1 SGHAT and CDR2 FQNNGV.

This clonotype has ten or more counts. The gene calls are TRBV5-1 and TRBJ1-1; the D gene is possibly TRBD1 (5 bases). Germline V lookup: CDR1 SGHRS, CDR2 YFSETQ. The CDR3 runs to 13 residues. The ends were cut back, 4 bases at V and 11 bases at J, with 18 bases in the middle. In DNA form, the CDR3 reads TGCGCCAGCAGCATCGGGACCGGCTTTGAGGCTTTCTTT. It codes for CASSIGTGFEAFF.

This clonotype was detected many times. CDR3 region: CASSLGLAGIYNEQFF. CDR3 in DNA: TGTGCCAGCAGCTTAGGACTAGCGGGGATCTACAATGAGCAGTTCTTC. V usage is TRBV11-2 and J usage is TRBJ2-1; TRBD2 aligns across 11 bases. CDR3 length equals 16 residues. CDR1 is SGHAT, CDR2 FQNNGV, per germline. J lost 3 bases, V lost 1 base, and 2 bases had no gene match.

This clonotype was seen repeatedly, ten times or more. This chain joins TRBV5-5 and TRBJ2-3; D may be TRBD1 (6 bases). Germline lookup yields CDR1 SGHKS and CDR2 YYEKEE (reference sequence). The CDR3 totals 12 residues. Trimming shortened V by 4 bases and J by 7 bases, and 10 bases separated the two germline ends. The CDR3 coding sequence is TGTGCCAGCAGCAGCACAGGGTATACGCAGTATTTT. Encoded protein: CASSSTGYTQYF.